The 17 T cell receptor beta chains below come from one sample, sequenced in a study of cytomegalovirus exposure and HLA in healthy donors. The PCR ran on 60 Vbeta and 13 Jbeta primers. Method: immunoSEQ multiplex PCR; TCRdb's copy keeps in-frame clones and lacks some. The profile shows about 110,000 clones, about 74% of them singletons. The specimen sequenced was PBMCs. These receptors were collected from a man younger than 40 in good health and CMV-seropositive.

This rearrangement joins TRBV4-3 to TRBJ1-2, with no clear D. The CDR3 contains 14 residues. Trimming left V 0 bases short and J 4 bases short, with 9 bases between. The germline V gene has CDR1 LGHNA and CDR2 YSLEER. CDR3 coding DNA: TGCGCCAGCAGCCAAGACCGAGCGACCTATGGCTACACCTTC. It yields the protein CASSQDRATYGYTF.

The rearrangement links TRBV9 to TRBJ1-1; the D gene is possibly TRBD1 (6 bases). V was cut by 3 bases and J by 2 bases, with 17 bases left in between. Germline CDR1 is SGDLS and CDR2 is YYNGEE. This CDR3 is 16 amino acids long. CDR3 amino acids: CASSGDVQGRNTEAFF. The CDR3 DNA reads as TGTGCCAGCAGCGGCGACGTACAGGGAAGAAACACTGAAGCTTTCTTT. Full variable domain (outside the CDR3, taken from reference TRBV9 and TRBJ1-1): DSGVTQTPKHLITATGQRVTLRCSPRSGDLSVYWYQQSLDQGLQFLIQYYNGEERAKGNILERFSAQQFPDLHSELNLSSLELGDSALYFCASSGDVQGRNTEAFFGQGTRLTVV.

V is TRBV30 and J is TRBJ2-7; TRBD1 might be the D (5 bases). Trimming pared 5 bases from V and 3 bases from J, leaving 11 bases between. The length of the CDR3 is 12 residues. Per the germline V gene, CDR1 is GTSNPN and CDR2 is SVGIG (reference sequence). The CDR3 nucleotides read TGTGCCTGGGGCTTAGGGGTCTACGAGCAGTACTTC. As protein: CAWGLGVYEQYF.

V and J are TRBV5-1 and TRBJ1-4; D gene ambiguous. Germline V lookup: CDR1 SGHRS, CDR2 YFSETQ. V lost 5 bases and J lost 8, with 16 bases in between. The CDR3 has 14 residues. CDR3 in amino acids: CASSRSDGREKLFF. The CDR3 coding sequence is TGCGCCAGCAGTAGGTCTGACGGGAGGGAAAAACTGTTTTTT.

The chain couples TRBV7-2 to TRBJ1-3, with D uncertain. Germline V gives CDR1 SGHTA, CDR2 FQGNSA. V was shortened by 5 bases and J by 4 bases, with 15 bases between the two germline ends. The CDR3 is made up of 15 amino acids. CDR3 nucleotides: TGTGCCAGCAGCCCGCCCGGCGGGGTCGGAAACACCATATATTTT. Its translation: CASSPPGGVGNTIYF.

For the CDR3, the DNA is TGTGCCAGCAGTCAGGACAGGGGCGTAGAGACCCAGTACTTC. Translating gives CASSQDRGVETQYF. The chain is built from TRBV6-1 and TRBJ2-5, with 9 nucleotides matching TRBD1. The trim removed 5 bases at V and 4 bases at J, leaving 5 bases unmatched. CDR3 size: 14 residues. Germline loops: CDR1 MNHNS, CDR2 SASEGT.

This clone was picked up a small number of times. The chain is built from TRBV5-8 and TRBJ1-1; 10 nucleotides agree with TRBD1. Germline CDR1 and CDR2: SGHTS and YDEGEE. V lost 4 bases to trimming and J lost 1 base; unmatched junction nucleotides: 10. The CDR3 length is 17 residues. The DNA of the CDR3 is TGTGCCAGCAGCCAGAGAGACAGGGGGCGCGGGAACACTGAAGCTTTCTTT. Its protein product is CASSQRDRGRGNTEAFF.

The chain carries TRBV7-6 and TRBJ2-5, with D hard to call. With 5 bases removed from V and 1 base from J, the gap between germline ends came to 14 bases. CDR1 is SGHVS, CDR2 FNYEAQ, per germline. The CDR3 loop spans 15 amino acids. CDR3 DNA: TGTGCCAGCAGCCTCCGGGTGGGTCCCCAAGAGACCCAGTACTTC. It encodes CASSLRVGPQETQYF.

This clone was detected a few times. This sequence joins TRBV5-1 and TRBJ1-1; D ambiguous. Trimming took 9 bases from V and 5 from J, leaving 11 bases between them. Germline CDR1 and CDR2: SGHRS and YFSETQ. CDR3 size: 11 residues. The CDR3 DNA follows: TGCGCCACCCCAGTCGGGACTGAAGCTTTCTTT. This translates into CATPVGTEAFF.

V gene TRBV18 combines with J gene TRBJ1-2, with 7 bases matching TRBD1. The CDR3 loop spans 15 amino acids. Germline CDR1 is KGHSH and CDR2 is LQKENI. V lost 5 bases to trimming and J lost 6 bases; unmatched junction nucleotides: 12. CDR3 sequence (DNA): TGTGCCAGCTCATTACGGGACAGTTCCCAGGATGGCTACACCTTC. It codes for CASSLRDSSQDGYTF.

This clone occurred once. CDR3 in DNA: TGTGCCAGCAGCGGACAGGGATACACTGAAGCTTTCTTT. It yields the protein CASSGQGYTEAFF. V and J are TRBV9 and TRBJ1-1; 7 positions match TRBD1. The trim removed 3 bases at V and 3 bases at J, leaving 2 bases unmatched. This CDR3 contains 13 residues. CDR1 and CDR2 from the germline V gene are SGDLS and YYNGEE.

This clone has just a few counts. The V gene is TRBV30, the J gene TRBJ1-5; D may be TRBD1 (6 bases). The CDR3 sequence is 13 residues long. Looked up from germline, CDR1 is GTSNPN and CDR2 is SVGIG (reference sequence). Trimming removed 1 base at V and 7 bases at J, with 11 bases between. The DNA of the CDR3 is TGTGCCTGGAGTGCTGACAGGATACAGCCCCAGCATTTT. Translation gives CAWSADRIQPQHF. Full variable domain (outside the CDR3, taken from reference TRBV30 and TRBJ1-5): SQTIHQWPATLVQPVGSPLSLECTVEGTSNPNLYWYRQAAGRGLQLLFYSVGIGQISSEVPQNLSASRPQDRQFILSSKKLLLSDSGFYLCAWSADRIQPQHFGDGTRLSIL.

V is TRBV29-1 and J is TRBJ1-1, with 7 bases lining up with TRBD1. This CDR3 contains 12 residues. The germline V gene encodes CDR1 SQVTM and CDR2 ANQGSEA. The V gene end was trimmed by 5 bases and the J gene end by 5 bases; junction bases not matched to a gene: 5. CDR3 sequence reads: CSVTTGTTEAFF. CDR3 coding DNA: TGCAGCGTTACGACAGGGACTACTGAAGCTTTCTTT.

This clone was counted only a few times. The V gene is TRBV7-3, the J gene TRBJ2-1; TRBD2 aligns across 7 bases. Per germline, CDR1 SGHTA and CDR2 FQGTGA. The V segment lost 2 bases and the J segment 5 bases; nucleotides outside the gene matches: 3. There are 14 residues in the CDR3. DNA of the CDR3: TGTGCCAGCAGCTTAGCGGGGGTGGACAATGAGCAGTTCTTC. Its protein is CASSLAGVDNEQFF. The entire variable domain, with the rest obtained from reference TRBV7-3 and TRBJ2-1, is as follows: GAGVSQTPSNKVTEKGKYVELRCDPISGHTALYWYRQSLGQGPEFLIYFQGTGAADDSGLPNDRFFAVRPEGSVSTLKIQRTERGDSAVYLCASSLAGVDNEQFFGPGTRLTVL.

With regard to this clone: One end of the junction varies from germline; a read error may be responsible. CDR3 DNA: TGTGCCTGGGGGGCAGGGGGAGAGAGCTATGGCTACCCCTTC. Amino acid sequence: CAWGAGGESYGYPF. The chain couples TRBV30 to TRBJ1-2, with 7 bases matching TRBD1. The CDR3 runs 14 residues. CDR1 is GTSNPN, CDR2 SVGIG, per germline (reference sequence).

This chain connects TRBV5-1 to TRBJ2-3; no clear D gene. CDR1 SGHRS and CDR2 YFSETQ come from the germline V gene. Trimming shortened V by 0 bases and J by 11 bases, and 13 bases separated the two germline ends. The CDR3 runs to 13 residues. The CDR3 here is CASSLESASEQYF. The CDR3 DNA is TGCGCCAGCAGCTTGGAAAGCGCTTCGGAGCAGTATTTT.

The chain joins TRBV7-9 to TRBJ2-1; 10 bases align to TRBD2. The V and J ends lost 2 bases and 6 bases, in that order; junction bases with no gene match: 7. The germline CDR1 and CDR2 sequences are SEHNR and FQNEAQ (reference sequence). This CDR3 is built from 16 residues. The chain's CDR3 is CASSLQRGGLLNEQFF. The CDR3 DNA follows: TGTGCCAGCAGCTTACAGCGGGGGGGGCTACTCAATGAGCAGTTCTTC.